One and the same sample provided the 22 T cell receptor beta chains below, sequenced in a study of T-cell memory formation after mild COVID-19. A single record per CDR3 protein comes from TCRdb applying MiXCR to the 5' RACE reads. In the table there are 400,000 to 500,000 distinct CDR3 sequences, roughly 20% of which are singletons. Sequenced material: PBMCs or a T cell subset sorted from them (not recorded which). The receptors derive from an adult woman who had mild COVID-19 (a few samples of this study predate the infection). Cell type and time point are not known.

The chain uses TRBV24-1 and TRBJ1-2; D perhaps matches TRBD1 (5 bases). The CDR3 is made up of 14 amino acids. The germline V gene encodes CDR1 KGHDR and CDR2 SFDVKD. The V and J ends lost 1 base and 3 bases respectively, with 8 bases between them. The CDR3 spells CATSDFRVDYGYTF. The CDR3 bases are TGTGCCACCAGTGATTTCAGGGTAGACTATGGCTACACCTTC.

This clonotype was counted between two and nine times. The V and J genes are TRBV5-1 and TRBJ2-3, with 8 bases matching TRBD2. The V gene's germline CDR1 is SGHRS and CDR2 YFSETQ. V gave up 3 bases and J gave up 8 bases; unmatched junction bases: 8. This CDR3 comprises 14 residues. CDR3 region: CASSSDTGGRTQYF. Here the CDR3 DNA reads TGCGCCAGCAGCTCCGACACGGGGGGGCGTACGCAGTATTTT.

For the CDR3, the DNA is TGTGCCTGGAGTAACCCAGTGGGGACGACAAGCTACGAGCAGTACTTC. As protein: CAWSNPVGTTSYEQYF. The rearrangement uses TRBV30 and TRBJ2-7, with D possibly called TRBD1 or TRBD2 (5 bases each). Between the trimmed V and J ends, which lost 2 bases and 3 bases, there was a span of 20 bases. The CDR3 runs 16 residues. The V gene's germline CDR1 is GTSNPN and CDR2 SVGIG (reference sequence).

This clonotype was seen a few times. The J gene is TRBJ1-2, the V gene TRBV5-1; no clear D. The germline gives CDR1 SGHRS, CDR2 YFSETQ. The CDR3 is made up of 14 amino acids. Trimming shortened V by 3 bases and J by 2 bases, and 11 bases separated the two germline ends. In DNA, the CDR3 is TGCGCCAGCAGCTCGAACTTTCCCAACTATGGCTACACCTTC. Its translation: CASSSNFPNYGYTF.

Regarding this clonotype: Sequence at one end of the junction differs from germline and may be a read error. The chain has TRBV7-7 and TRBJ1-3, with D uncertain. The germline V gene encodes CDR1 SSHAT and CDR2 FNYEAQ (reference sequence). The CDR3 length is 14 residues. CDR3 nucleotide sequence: TGTGCTAGCAGCCCTTCGGATTCTGGAAACACCATATATTTT. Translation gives CASSPSDSGNTIYF.

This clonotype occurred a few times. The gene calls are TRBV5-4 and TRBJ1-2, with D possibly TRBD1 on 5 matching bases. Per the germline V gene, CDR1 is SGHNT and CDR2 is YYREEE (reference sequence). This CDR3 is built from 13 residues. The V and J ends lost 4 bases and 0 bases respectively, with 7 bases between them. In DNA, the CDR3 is TGTGCCAGCAGCACGACAGCTAACTATGGCTACACCTTC. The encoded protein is CASSTTANYGYTF.

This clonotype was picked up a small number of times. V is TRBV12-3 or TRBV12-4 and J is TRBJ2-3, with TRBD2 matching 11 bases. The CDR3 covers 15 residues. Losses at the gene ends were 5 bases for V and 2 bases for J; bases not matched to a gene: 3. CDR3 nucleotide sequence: TGTGCCAGCAGTGGGGGACTAGCGGTCACAGATACGCAGTATTTT. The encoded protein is CASSGGLAVTDTQYF.

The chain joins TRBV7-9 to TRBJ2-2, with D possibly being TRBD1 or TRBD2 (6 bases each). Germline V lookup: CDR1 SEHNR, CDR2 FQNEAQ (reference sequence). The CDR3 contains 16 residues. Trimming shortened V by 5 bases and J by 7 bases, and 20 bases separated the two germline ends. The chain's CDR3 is CASSPNGGNRVGELFF. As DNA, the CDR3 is TGTGCCAGCAGCCCCAACGGGGGCAACCGAGTCGGGGAGCTGTTTTTT.

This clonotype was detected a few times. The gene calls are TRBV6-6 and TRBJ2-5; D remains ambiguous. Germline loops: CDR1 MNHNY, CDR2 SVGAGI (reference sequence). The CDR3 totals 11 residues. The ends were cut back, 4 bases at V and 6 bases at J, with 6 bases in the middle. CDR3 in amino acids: CASSSPQTQYF. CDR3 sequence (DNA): TGTGCCAGCAGTTCCCCACAGACCCAGTACTTC.

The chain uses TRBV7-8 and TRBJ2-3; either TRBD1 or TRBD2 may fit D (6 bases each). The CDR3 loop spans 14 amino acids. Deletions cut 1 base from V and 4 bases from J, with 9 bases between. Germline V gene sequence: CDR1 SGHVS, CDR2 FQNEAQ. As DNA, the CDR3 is TGTGCCAGCAGCTTAGTTGGGGGGCCAGATACGCAGTATTTT. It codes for CASSLVGGPDTQYF.

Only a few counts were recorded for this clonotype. CDR3 nucleotide sequence: TGTGCCAGCAGCTTATCCCTAGCGGGTACCCAAGAGACCCAGTACTTC. Its translation is CASSLSLAGTQETQYF. The rearrangement joins TRBV7-9 to TRBJ2-5; TRBD2 agrees at 8 bases. The V and J ends lost 2 bases and 1 base, in that order; junction bases with no gene match: 6. Germline V lookup: CDR1 SEHNR, CDR2 FQNEAQ (reference sequence). The CDR3 contains 16 residues.

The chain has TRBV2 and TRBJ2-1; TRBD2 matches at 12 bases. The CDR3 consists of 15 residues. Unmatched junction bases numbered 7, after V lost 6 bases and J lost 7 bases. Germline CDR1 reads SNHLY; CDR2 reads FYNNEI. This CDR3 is CASRKTSGGWNEQFF. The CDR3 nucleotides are TGTGCCAGCAGGAAGACTAGCGGGGGATGGAATGAGCAGTTCTTC.

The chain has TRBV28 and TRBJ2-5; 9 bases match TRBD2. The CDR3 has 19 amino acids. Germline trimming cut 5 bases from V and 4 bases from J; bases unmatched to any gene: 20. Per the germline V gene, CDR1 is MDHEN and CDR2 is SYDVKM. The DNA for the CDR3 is TGTGCCAGCAGTGGCTGGGAGGGGACTAGCAGGGTATTTCGAGAGACCCAGTACTTC. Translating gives CASSGWEGTSRVFRETQYF.

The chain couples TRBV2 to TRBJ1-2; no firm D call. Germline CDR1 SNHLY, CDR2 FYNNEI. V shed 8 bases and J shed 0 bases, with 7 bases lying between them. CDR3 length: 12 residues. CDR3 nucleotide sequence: TGTGCCAGCCACAAAGCTAACTATGGCTACACCTTC. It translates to CASHKANYGYTF.

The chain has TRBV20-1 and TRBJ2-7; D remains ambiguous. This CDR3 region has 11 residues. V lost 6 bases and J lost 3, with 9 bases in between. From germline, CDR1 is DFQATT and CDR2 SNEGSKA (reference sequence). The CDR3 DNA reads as TGCAGTGCGTTACCGGGCTACGAGCAGTACTTC. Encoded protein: CSALPGYEQYF.

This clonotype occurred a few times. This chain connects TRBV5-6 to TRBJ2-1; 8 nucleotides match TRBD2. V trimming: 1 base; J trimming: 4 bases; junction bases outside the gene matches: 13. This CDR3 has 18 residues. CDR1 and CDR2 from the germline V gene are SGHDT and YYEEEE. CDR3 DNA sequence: TGTGCCAGCAGCTTGAGTCACCGGGAGGGCCCGGTTTACAATGAGCAGTTCTTC. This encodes CASSLSHREGPVYNEQFF.

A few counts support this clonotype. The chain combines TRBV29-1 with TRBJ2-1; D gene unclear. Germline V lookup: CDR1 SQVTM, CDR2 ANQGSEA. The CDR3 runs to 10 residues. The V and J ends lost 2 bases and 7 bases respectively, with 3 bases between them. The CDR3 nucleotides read TGCAGCGTTGAAATGAATGAGCAGTTCTTC. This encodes CSVEMNEQFF.

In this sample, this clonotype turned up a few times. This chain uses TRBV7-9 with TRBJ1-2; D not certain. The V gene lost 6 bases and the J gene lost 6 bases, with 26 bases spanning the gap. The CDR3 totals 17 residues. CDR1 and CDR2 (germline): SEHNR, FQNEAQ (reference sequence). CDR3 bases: TGTGCCAGCAGTCCACTATTTCGAGACCCGGCGGTGGATGGCTACACCTTC. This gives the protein CASSPLFRDPAVDGYTF.

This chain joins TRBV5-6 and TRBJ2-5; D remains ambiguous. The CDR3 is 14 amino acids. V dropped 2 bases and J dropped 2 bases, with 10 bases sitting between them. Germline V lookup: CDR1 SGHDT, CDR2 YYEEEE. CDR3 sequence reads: CASSFLSPQETQYF. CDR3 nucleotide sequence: TGTGCCAGCAGCTTTCTTTCGCCTCAAGAGACCCAGTACTTC.

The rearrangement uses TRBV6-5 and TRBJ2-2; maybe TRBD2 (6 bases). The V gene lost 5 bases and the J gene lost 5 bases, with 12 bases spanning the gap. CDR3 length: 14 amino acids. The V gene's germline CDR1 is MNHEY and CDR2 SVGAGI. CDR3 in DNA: TGTGCCAGCAGTGCTAGCGACCAAACCGGGGAGCTGTTTTTT. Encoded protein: CASSASDQTGELFF.

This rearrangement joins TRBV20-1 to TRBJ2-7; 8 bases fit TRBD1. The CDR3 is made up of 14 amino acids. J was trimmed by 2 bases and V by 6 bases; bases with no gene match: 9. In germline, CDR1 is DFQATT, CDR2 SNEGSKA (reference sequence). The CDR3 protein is CSARGQAVTYEQYF. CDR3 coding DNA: TGCAGTGCCCGGGGACAGGCGGTAACCTACGAGCAGTACTTC.

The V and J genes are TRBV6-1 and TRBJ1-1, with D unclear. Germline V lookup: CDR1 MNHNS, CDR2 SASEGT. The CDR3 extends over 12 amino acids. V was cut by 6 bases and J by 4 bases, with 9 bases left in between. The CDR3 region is CASSRTTTEAFF. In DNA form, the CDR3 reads TGTGCCAGCAGCAGGACCACCACTGAAGCTTTCTTT.